Below, 22 T cell receptor beta chains from the same sample are listed, as sequenced in a study of blood T cell repertoires in COVID-19. Libraries were prepared by immunoSEQ multiplex PCR; TCRdb keeps only in-frame clonotypes and omits some of them. The sample carries around 380,000 clones, more than 70% recorded once. Input material: PBMCs or T cells enriched from blood (not recorded which). The source of these receptors is a man in his thirties or forties who had recovered from COVID-19.

This chain uses TRBV2 with TRBJ1-1; D uncertain. The length of the CDR3 is 11 residues. Germline CDR1 reads SNHLY; CDR2 reads FYNNEI. V shed 8 bases and J shed 7 bases, with 11 bases lying between them. CDR3 amino acids: CASLSVFEAFF. CDR3 DNA sequence: TGTGCCAGCTTGAGTGTGTTTGAAGCTTTCTTT.

The chain recombines TRBV27 with TRBJ1-1, with a tentative D call TRBD1 (6 bases). Germline V gives CDR1 MNHEY, CDR2 SMNVEV (reference sequence). Trimming took 7 bases from V and 6 from J, leaving 18 bases between them. There are 14 residues in the CDR3. The CDR3 coding sequence is TGTGCCAGCACCAAACAGGGTATTAGCCCTGAAGCTTTCTTT. As protein: CASTKQGISPEAFF.

This clone turned up a few times. V is TRBV2 and J is TRBJ1-5; a possible D gene is TRBD1 (5 bases). Trimming cost V 6 bases and J 3 bases, with 12 bases left between them. CDR1 is SNHLY and CDR2 is FYNNEI in the germline V gene. CDR3 length: 14 amino acids. The CDR3: CASRYRGYNQPQHF. CDR3 nucleotides: TGTGCCAGCAGATATCGGGGGTACAATCAGCCCCAGCATTTT.

This sequence joins TRBV5-1 and TRBJ1-1; D gene uncertain. In germline, CDR1 is SGHRS, CDR2 YFSETQ. Trimming pared 6 bases from V and 1 base from J, leaving 4 bases between. The CDR3 is 11 residues long. CDR3 amino acids: CASTGNTEAFF. The CDR3 bases are TGCGCCAGCACGGGGAACACTGAAGCTTTCTTT.

The chain is built from TRBV9 and TRBJ2-1; D might be TRBD1 (5 bases). CDR3 length equals 11 residues. The V and J ends lost 4 bases and 7 bases respectively, with 6 bases between them. Germline values: CDR1 SGDLS, CDR2 YYNGEE. CDR3 protein: CASSPGNEQFF. The CDR3 region has the DNA TGTGCCAGCAGCCCAGGGAATGAGCAGTTCTTC. Full variable domain (remainder filled in from reference TRBV9 and TRBJ2-1): DSGVTQTPKHLITATGQRVTLRCSPRSGDLSVYWYQQSLDQGLQFLIQYYNGEERAKGNILERFSAQQFPDLHSELNLSSLELGDSALYFCASSPGNEQFFGPGTRLTVL.

This clone is a singleton in its sample. V is TRBV3-1 (or the pseudogene TRBV3-2) and J is TRBJ2-1; 11 nucleotides match TRBD2. CDR1 and CDR2 from the germline V gene are LGHDT and YNNKEL (reference sequence). This CDR3 has 16 amino acids. V lost 4 bases and J lost 8; bases outside the gene matches: 10. The CDR3 spells CASSRLSGGAGDEQFF. The CDR3 region has the DNA TGTGCCAGCAGCCGGCTTAGCGGGGGGGCCGGAGATGAGCAGTTCTTC.

To note about this clone: Additional DNA sequences in this sample encode the identical CDR3. The chain carries TRBV5-1 and TRBJ2-7, with a possible D match to TRBD1 (5 bases). The V and J ends lost 4 bases and 1 base respectively, with 9 bases between them. The CDR3 covers 13 residues. CDR1 is SGHRS and CDR2 is YFSETQ in the germline V gene. CDR3 in DNA: TGCGCCAGCAGCCCCGACAGATCCTACGAGCAGTACTTC. Translating gives CASSPDRSYEQYF. Together with reference TRBV5-1 and TRBJ2-7, the CDR3 gives the full variable domain: KAGVTQTPRYLIKTRGQQVTLSCSPISGHRSVSWYQQTPGQGLQFLFEYFSETQRNKGNFPGRFSGRQFSNSRSEMNVSTLELGDSALYLCASSPDRSYEQYFGPGTRLTVT.

This clone was seen just once. V is TRBV6-5 and J is TRBJ2-3, with a weak D call TRBD1 (6 bases). In germline, CDR1 is MNHEY, CDR2 SVGAGI. V gave up 7 bases and J gave up 1 base, with 12 bases separating them. There are 14 residues in the CDR3. The CDR3 region has the DNA TGTGCCAGCAAAAAACAGGGAGGCACAGATACGCAGTATTTT. Translating gives CASKKQGGTDTQYF.

The chain couples TRBV10-3 to TRBJ1-5; unclear D gene. The CDR3 length is 12 residues. V lost 3 bases and J lost 11, with 11 bases in between. Germline V gene lookup returns CDR1 ENHRY and CDR2 SYGVKD. CDR3 DNA: TGTGCCATCAGTGAAAAGGAGTCGACCCAGCATTTT. It translates to CAISEKESTQHF.

The V and J genes are TRBV30 and TRBJ1-5; 9 bases line up with TRBD1. J gave up 4 bases and V 7 bases, and 5 bases lay outside the gene matches. The germline CDR1 and CDR2 sequences are GTSNPN and SVGIG (reference sequence). This CDR3 contains 13 residues. The CDR3 loop is CAFPTGGNQPQHF. In DNA, the CDR3 is TGTGCCTTCCCGACAGGGGGTAATCAGCCCCAGCATTTT.

V gene TRBV30 combines with J gene TRBJ1-1, with 7 bases that match TRBD1. The CDR3 is 15 residues long. Germline lookup yields CDR1 GTSNPN and CDR2 SVGIG (reference sequence). V dropped 4 bases and J dropped 0; count of bases not matched to a gene: 8. CDR3 sequence: CAWTLKGTVNTEAFF. In DNA form, the CDR3 reads TGTGCCTGGACCCTAAAGGGGACAGTGAACACTGAAGCTTTCTTT.

The rearrangement joins TRBV19 to TRBJ1-4, with a possible D match to TRBD1 (5 bases). The V end lost 5 bases, the J end lost 0 bases, and 10 bases lay between the germline ends. CDR1 is LNHDA and CDR2 is SQIVND in the germline V gene (reference sequence). The CDR3 length is 15 residues. CDR3 bases: TGTGCCAGTAGTCTCAGACAGTCAACTAATGAAAAACTGTTTTTT. Translating it yields CASSLRQSTNEKLFF.

This clone was counted ten times or more. The chain employs TRBV18 and TRBJ1-1; a possible D gene is TRBD1 (6 bases). Germline lookup yields CDR1 KGHSH and CDR2 LQKENI. The ends were cut back, 4 bases at V and 6 bases at J, with 18 bases in the middle. The CDR3 consists of 15 residues. CDR3 sequence: CASSRTLVGGSEAFF. Written as DNA, the CDR3 is TGTGCCAGCTCACGAACCCTGGTAGGGGGTTCTGAAGCTTTCTTT.

About this clone itself: One end of the junction does not line up with germline, which may come from a read error. The V call is TRBV6-5, the J call TRBJ2-2, with 7 bases matching TRBD2. The CDR3 has 15 amino acids. Germline V CDR1 and CDR2: MNHEY, SVGAGI. CDR3 protein: CASSYFGGNPGELFF. The CDR3 bases are TGTGCCAGCAGTTACTTCGGGGGGAACCCCGGGGAGCTGTTTTTT.

This clone was seen only once. In DNA, the CDR3 is TGCGCCAGCAGCCTACTATGGATTTTGAAGGAAAAACTGTTTTTT. Translated: CASSLLWILKEKLFF. The V and J genes are TRBV4-1 and TRBJ1-4; unclear D gene. The germline V and J ends were trimmed by 4 bases and 8 bases, with 17 bases remaining between them. Looked up from germline, CDR1 is MGHRA and CDR2 is YSYEKL. This CDR3 region has 15 residues.

The DNA of the CDR3 is TGTGCCAGCGATGTCGGGGTTATGGGCAATCAGCCCCAGCATTTT. Residues: CASDVGVMGNQPQHF. The V gene is TRBV2, the J gene TRBJ1-5, with D hard to call. The V and J ends lost 8 bases and 2 bases respectively, with 16 bases between them. The CDR3 extends over 15 amino acids. Germline V gene lookup returns CDR1 SNHLY and CDR2 FYNNEI.

This chain connects TRBV18 to TRBJ2-3; D is possibly TRBD1 (5 bases). Between the trimmed V and J ends, which lost 2 bases and 4 bases, there was a span of 10 bases. This CDR3 comprises 14 residues. Germline CDR1 is KGHSH and CDR2 is LQKENI. CDR3 bases: TGTGCCAGCTCACCAATAGGGGTACCAGATACGCAGTATTTT. It specifies CASSPIGVPDTQYF. The whole variable domain, remainder taken from reference TRBV18 and TRBJ2-3, is NAGVMQNPRHLVRRRGQEARLRCSPMKGHSHVYWYRQLPEEGLKFMVYLQKENIIDESGMPKERFSAEFPKEGPSILRIQQVVRGDSAAYFCASSPIGVPDTQYFGPGTRLTVL.

The V gene is TRBV29-1, the J gene TRBJ1-3; 7 nucleotides agree with TRBD1. This CDR3 has 13 amino acids. The V gene end was trimmed by 4 bases and the J gene end by 6 bases; junction bases not matched to a gene: 6. Germline CDR1 and CDR2: SQVTM and ANQGSEA. In nucleotides, the CDR3 is TGCAGCGTTGGGGACAGTGTAGTAAACACCATATATTTT. Its protein is CSVGDSVVNTIYF.

The chain links TRBV30 to TRBJ1-1, with D possibly TRBD1 on 6 matching bases. CDR1 is GTSNPN and CDR2 is SVGIG in the germline V gene (reference sequence). V was trimmed by 5 bases and J by 1 base, leaving 14 bases between them. This CDR3 spans 14 amino acids. DNA for the CDR3: TGTGCCTGGGATCTAATACAGGGGAACACTGAAGCTTTCTTT. This codes for CAWDLIQGNTEAFF.

The chain links TRBV18 to TRBJ1-1; the D gene is possibly TRBD1 (6 bases). V was cut by 0 bases and J by 2 bases, with 10 bases left in between. The CDR3 loop spans 15 amino acids. Looked up from germline, CDR1 is KGHSH and CDR2 is LQKENI. DNA for the CDR3: TGTGCCAGCTCACCACCTATACAGGGTAACACTGAAGCTTTCTTT. It is translated as CASSPPIQGNTEAFF.

This chain uses TRBV7-2 with TRBJ2-1; D might be TRBD2 (5 bases). Germline loops: CDR1 SGHTA, CDR2 FQGNSA. The CDR3 is made up of 13 amino acids. Trimming took 5 bases from V and 7 from J, leaving 12 bases between them. CDR3 protein: CASSGRRSNEQFF. The CDR3 nucleotides read TGTGCCAGCAGCGGGAGACGCTCGAATGAGCAGTTCTTC.

V and J are TRBV5-1 and TRBJ2-2, with TRBD1 matching 7 bases. J was trimmed by 0 bases and V by 4 bases; bases with no gene match: 6. Germline V gives CDR1 SGHRS, CDR2 YFSETQ. The length of the CDR3 is 16 residues. The CDR3 bases are TGCGCCAGCAGCCCAACCGGGACAGCGAACACCGGGGAGCTGTTTTTT. This translates into CASSPTGTANTGELFF.